The 23 T cell receptor beta chains reported below all come from one sample, sequenced in a study of control samples from healthy donors and cancer patients. Sequencing used immunoSEQ multiplex PCR; TCRdb keeps in-frame clones, though not all of them. The sample shows tens of thousands of clones, about 90% of them seen only once. The sequencing input was blood. Receptors originate from a woman in her forties or fifties in good health.

A single count supports this clone. The chain combines TRBV11-3 with TRBJ2-2, with TRBD2 matching 12 bases. The V gene end was trimmed by 3 bases and the J gene end by 7 bases; junction bases not matched to a gene: 3. The CDR3 extends over 15 amino acids. Germline V CDR1 and CDR2: SGHNT, YENEEA. The CDR3 DNA sequence: TGTGCCAGCAGCTTGACTAGCGGGAGACACGGGGAGCTGTTTTTT. It is translated as CASSLTSGRHGELFF.

Here the CDR3 reads CASSYSNRSRETQYF. CDR3 coding DNA: TGTGCCAGCAGTTACTCGAATCGGAGTCGAGAGACCCAGTACTTC. The J gene is TRBJ2-5, the V gene TRBV6-6; no firm D call. CDR3 length equals 15 residues. Per the germline V gene, CDR1 is MNHNY and CDR2 is SVGAGI (reference sequence). With 0 bases removed from V and 4 bases from J, the gap between germline ends came to 12 bases.

V usage is TRBV6-6 and J usage is TRBJ1-4; D not certain. This CDR3 has 15 amino acids. Germline values: CDR1 MNHNY, CDR2 SVGAGI (reference sequence). Trimming pared 3 bases from V and 2 bases from J, leaving 10 bases between. This CDR3 is CASSYFTNTNEKLFF. The CDR3 DNA reads as TGTGCCAGCAGTTATTTCACAAATACTAATGAAAAACTGTTTTTT.

The genes are TRBV28 and TRBJ2-2; D ambiguous. The V gene's germline CDR1 is MDHEN and CDR2 SYDVKM. The CDR3 loop spans 14 amino acids. With 7 bases removed from V and 8 bases from J, the gap between germline ends came to 17 bases. Here the CDR3 DNA reads TGTGCCAGCAATTCCCGCGTTTCCCGGGGGGAGCTGTTTTTT. Amino acid sequence: CASNSRVSRGELFF.

The chain uses TRBV15 and TRBJ1-1; D is ambiguous. This CDR3 comprises 14 residues. Germline CDR1 LNHNV, CDR2 YYDKDF (reference sequence). V was trimmed by 0 bases and J by 4 bases, leaving 9 bases between them. CDR3 loop: CATSRDEASTEAFF. The DNA for the CDR3 is TGTGCCACCAGCAGAGATGAGGCATCCACTGAAGCTTTCTTT.

For this clone: The sample holds other DNA sequences that translate to the same CDR3. This sequence joins TRBV3-1 (or the pseudogene TRBV3-2) and TRBJ2-2; D gene uncertain. V gave up 6 bases and J gave up 7 bases, with 6 bases separating them. Germline lookup yields CDR1 LGHDT and CDR2 YNNKEL (reference sequence). CDR3 length equals 11 residues. As DNA, the CDR3 is TGTGCCAGCAGTCAGAGCGGGGAGCTGTTTTTT. This encodes CASSQSGELFF.

This clone was found once. Compared with germline, one end of the junction differs, possibly owing to a read error. The chain combines TRBV7-7 with TRBJ2-1, with D unresolved. Germline CDR1 and CDR2: SSHAT and FNYEAQ (reference sequence). The CDR3 has 16 residues. This CDR3 is CASSLEWTPGYNEQFF. The DNA for the CDR3 is TGTGCTAGCAGCTTAGAATGGACCCCGGGCTACAATGAGCAGTTCTTC.

The chain couples TRBV27 to TRBJ2-5; D possibly matches TRBD1 or TRBD2 (7 bases each). Germline loops: CDR1 MNHEY, CDR2 SMNVEV (reference sequence). The CDR3 runs to 14 residues. V lost 6 bases, J lost 7 bases, and 18 bases lay in between. The CDR3 here is CASSSLTGEGTQYF. CDR3 coding DNA: TGTGCCAGCAGCTCACTCACAGGGGAGGGGACCCAGTACTTC.

The rearrangement uses TRBV7-9 and TRBJ1-6, with a tentative D call TRBD1 (6 bases). The germline V gene encodes CDR1 SEHNR and CDR2 FQNEAQ (reference sequence). The CDR3 has 15 residues. Trimming removed 6 bases at V and 5 bases at J, with 14 bases between. The CDR3 region has the DNA TGTGCCAGCAGTTCCGGGACAACGAATAATTCACCCCTCCACTTT. Translation gives CASSSGTTNNSPLHF. The full variable domain, completed using reference TRBV7-9 and TRBJ1-6, is DTGVSQNPRHKITKRGQNVTFRCDPISEHNRLYWYRQTLGQGPEFLTYFQNEAQLEKSRLLSDRFSAERPKGSFSTLEIQRTEQGDSAMYLCASSSGTTNNSPLHFGNGTRLTVT.

The chain is built from TRBV5-1 and TRBJ1-2, with 7 bases matching TRBD1. V shed 2 bases, J shed 2 bases, and the junction held 9 bases outside the gene matches. CDR3 length equals 16 residues. Germline CDR1 SGHRS, CDR2 YFSETQ. The CDR3 DNA reads as TGCGCCAGCAGCTTAGGAGGACAGGCTCCCAACTATGGCTACACCTTC. Amino acids: CASSLGGQAPNYGYTF.

This chain uses TRBV6-5 with TRBJ1-2, with 7 bases fitting TRBD1. The trim removed 7 bases at V and 8 bases at J, leaving 10 bases unmatched. The CDR3 loop spans 13 amino acids. Germline CDR1 reads MNHEY; CDR2 reads SVGAGI. CDR3 sequence: CASTPRGGRGYTF. The CDR3 nucleotides are TGTGCCAGCACCCCCAGGGGGGGGAGAGGCTACACCTTC.

J is TRBJ2-1 and V is TRBV30, with D uncertain. The length of the CDR3 is 11 residues. The V end was cut by 4 bases, the J end by 8 bases, with 9 bases between. CDR1 and CDR2 (germline): GTSNPN, SVGIG (reference sequence). CDR3 DNA sequence: TGTGCCTGGATTTTTGGGCATGAGCAGTTCTTC. This translates into CAWIFGHEQFF.

CDR3 bases: TGTGCCAGTAATGAAGGCTACAATGAGCAGTTCTTC. Its protein product is CASNEGYNEQFF. This chain connects TRBV19 to TRBJ2-1; D gene uncertain. V was shortened by 7 bases and J by 3 bases, with 7 bases between the two germline ends. Germline V gene data show CDR1 as LNHDA and CDR2 as SQIVND (reference sequence). The CDR3 is 12 amino acids. The full variable domain, completed using reference TRBV19 and TRBJ2-1, is DGGITQSPKYLFRKEGQNVTLSCEQNLNHDAMYWYRQDPGQGLRLIYYSQIVNDFQKGDIAEGYSVSREKKESFPLTVTSAQKNPTAFYLCASNEGYNEQFFGPGTRLTVL.

This clone has only one observation. J is TRBJ1-6 and V is TRBV6-4; maybe TRBD1 (5 bases). CDR1 is MRHNA and CDR2 is SNTAGT in the germline V gene. This CDR3 comprises 15 residues. The germline V and J ends were trimmed by 0 bases and 9 bases, with 12 bases remaining between them. CDR3 sequence reads: CASSDSSGGVSPLHF. The CDR3 nucleotides are TGTGCCAGCAGTGACTCGAGCGGGGGGGTTTCACCCCTCCACTTT.

This chain joins TRBV5-4 and TRBJ1-3; TRBD1 agrees at 7 bases. Germline-derived CDR1 and CDR2 are SGHNT and YYREEE (reference sequence). The CDR3 has 15 amino acids. Trimming at V came to 4 bases and at J to 0 bases, leaving 4 bases not matched to a gene. This CDR3 reads CASSKGQTSGNTIYF. As DNA, the CDR3 is TGTGCCAGCAGCAAGGGACAGACCTCTGGAAACACCATATATTTT.

This chain joins TRBV7-9 and TRBJ1-5, with 8 bases fitting TRBD1. J was trimmed by 2 bases and V by 4 bases; bases with no gene match: 1. CDR1 and CDR2 (germline): SEHNR, FQNEAQ (reference sequence). CDR3 size: 14 residues. This CDR3 reads CASSSTGGNQPQHF. The CDR3 nucleotides read TGTGCCAGCAGCTCGACAGGGGGCAATCAGCCCCAGCATTTT.

The V gene is TRBV15, the J gene TRBJ2-1; D gene ambiguous. The V and J ends lost 0 bases and 9 bases respectively, with 9 bases between them. Germline CDR1 is LNHNV and CDR2 is YYDKDF (reference sequence). The CDR3 covers 13 residues. The CDR3 DNA reads TGTGCCACCAGCAGAGATTATGGTGGTGAGCAGTTCTTC. It translates to CATSRDYGGEQFF.

The gene calls are TRBV18 and TRBJ2-1; D is unclear. V lost 0 bases and J lost 6, with 6 bases in between. Germline V CDR1 and CDR2: KGHSH, LQKENI. CDR3 size: 13 residues. The CDR3 loop is CASSPPESNEQFF. CDR3 nucleotides: TGTGCCAGCTCACCACCGGAAAGCAATGAGCAGTTCTTC.

This clone was found a few times. The chain has TRBV6-5 and TRBJ2-1, with 10 nucleotides matching TRBD2. The CDR3 is 13 amino acids. J lost 8 bases, V lost 6 bases, and 4 bases had no gene match. The germline V gene has CDR1 MNHEY and CDR2 SVGAGI. The CDR3: CASRRSGRDEQFF. CDR3 bases: TGTGCCAGCAGGAGAAGCGGGAGGGATGAGCAGTTCTTC.

This sequence joins TRBV27 and TRBJ2-5; D not resolved. This CDR3 is built from 12 residues. V lost 6 bases and J 1 base, leaving 6 bases between the germline ends. The germline CDR1 and CDR2 sequences are MNHEY and SMNVEV (reference sequence). The CDR3 DNA follows: TGTGCCAGCAGGGGTGTCCAAGAGACCCAGTACTTC. Amino acids: CASRGVQETQYF.

V gene TRBV5-6 combines with J gene TRBJ1-2, with 9 bases matching TRBD1. Germline loops: CDR1 SGHDT, CDR2 YYEEEE. J was trimmed by 7 bases and V by 0 bases; bases with no gene match: 4. This CDR3 comprises 14 residues. CDR3 sequence: CASSLDRGRAGYTF. In DNA, the CDR3 is TGTGCCAGCAGCTTGGACAGGGGGCGCGCTGGCTACACCTTC.

This chain uses TRBV7-2 with TRBJ2-2, with 9 positions matching TRBD2. Germline V gives CDR1 SGHTA, CDR2 FQGNSA. The CDR3 length is 16 residues. V lost 5 bases and J lost 6; bases outside the gene matches: 10. Here the CDR3 DNA reads TGTGCCAGCAGCCTGTTACTAGCGGGCCCACCCGGGGAGCTGTTTTTT. It specifies CASSLLLAGPPGELFF. The full variable domain, in which reference TRBV7-2 and TRBJ2-2 provide the parts outside the CDR3, is GAGVSQSPSNKVTEKGKDVELRCDPISGHTALYWYRQSLGQGLEFLIYFQGNSAPDKSGLPSDRFSAERTGGSVSTLTIQRTQQEDSAVYLCASSLLLAGPPGELFFGEGSRLTVL.

V and J are TRBV9 and TRBJ2-3, with D possibly being TRBD1 or TRBD2 (5 bases each). This CDR3 has 14 residues. Looked up from germline, CDR1 is SGDLS and CDR2 is YYNGEE. Between the trimmed V and J ends, which lost 3 bases and 5 bases, there was a span of 13 bases. The CDR3 nucleotides read TGTGCCAGCAGCGCGGGGACCGCCGGAGATACGCAGTATTTT. It encodes CASSAGTAGDTQYF.